This paragraph covers one T cell receptor (beta chain) sequence. Measured with immunoSEQ multiplex PCR; TCRdb has only the in-frame clones, and not every one. The table has roughly 130,000 clones, about 88% seen once; the top ten hold 5% to 6%. The CDR3 is 16 amino acids. V was pared by 5 bases and J by 2 bases, with 16 bases between. Looked up from germline, CDR1 is SEHNR and CDR2 is FQNEAQ (reference sequence). The data derive from a study of radiation and T cells in renal cell carcinoma. Turning to the study itself: Nephrectomy followed 15 Gy stereotactic body radiation by 4 weeks.

Time point here: blood 2 weeks post-SBRT. The sample's treatment: 15 Gy SBRT to primary tumor, nephrectomy 4 weeks later. Clear cell pathology was present in this patient's renal cell carcinoma. The sample in question was blood, obtained from a patient whose treatment included radiotherapy and nephrectomy. The chain combines TRBV7-9 with TRBJ2-1; tentatively, D is TRBD1 (6 bases). This TCR was sampled from a woman aged 65 to 85 with renal cell carcinoma. CDR3 residues: CASSNRDKSPYNEQFF. CDR3 coding DNA: TGTGCCAGCAGCAACCGGGACAAATCACCCTACAATGAGCAGTTCTTC.